The 6 T cell receptor beta chains given below trace back to one sample, sequenced in a study of T cell repertoires in cytomegalovirus infection. MiXCR, run by TCRdb on the reads, gives a single entry per CDR3 protein. Of roughly 920,000 distinct CDR3 sequences listed, around 30% are singletons. No cognate antigen is known for these TCRs. Sequenced material: cultured CD8+ T cells from PBMCs, taken from culture after CMV antigen stimulation. Receptors were obtained from a human donor in good health (CMV status not recorded). Some clones in this sample may be carry-over from other donors' samples.

The chain carries TRBV2 and TRBJ1-2, with 8 nucleotides matching TRBD1. The CDR3 contains 12 residues. Germline trimming cut 10 bases from V and 8 bases from J; bases unmatched to any gene: 9. CDR1 is SNHLY and CDR2 is FYNNEI in the germline V gene. The CDR3 bases are TGTGCCAAGGACAGGGTTGAGCTGGGCTACACCTTC. Translated, it gives CAKDRVELGYTF.

This chain connects TRBV4-1 to TRBJ1-1; a weak D match, TRBD1 (6 bases). The length of the CDR3 is 17 residues. V dropped 3 bases and J dropped 1 base, with 18 bases sitting between them. The germline gives CDR1 MGHRA, CDR2 YSYEKL. The CDR3 spells CASSQKIIGQQNTEAFF. DNA for the CDR3: TGCGCCAGCAGCCAGAAGATAATAGGACAGCAGAACACTGAAGCTTTCTTT.

A few counts support this clonotype. The gene calls are TRBV11-1 and TRBJ2-6; 11 positions match TRBD1. The CDR3 is made up of 16 amino acids. The ends lost 5 bases at V and 4 bases at J; junction bases unmatched: 4. The germline V gene has CDR1 SGHAT and CDR2 FQDESV (reference sequence). The CDR3 here is CASSPGQGAGANVLTF. In DNA form, the CDR3 reads TGTGCCAGCAGCCCTGGACAGGGGGCAGGGGCCAACGTCCTGACTTTC. The full variable domain, with the rest looked up from reference TRBV11-1 and TRBJ2-6, is EAEVAQSPRYKITEKSQAVAFWCDPISGHATLYWYRQILGQGPELLVQFQDESVVDDSQLPKDRFSAERLKGVDSTLKIQPAELGDSAMYLCASSPGQGAGANVLTFGAGSRLTVL.

This clonotype came up a few times. The rearrangement joins TRBV7-9 to TRBJ2-3, with 10 bases fitting TRBD1. Germline values: CDR1 SEHNR, CDR2 FQNEAQ (reference sequence). The CDR3 sequence is 14 residues long. The ends lost 5 bases at V and 5 bases at J; junction bases unmatched: 4. The CDR3 region is CASSPGTGEDTQYF. DNA of the CDR3: TGTGCCAGCAGCCCCGGGACAGGGGAAGATACGCAGTATTTT.

This clonotype was found a few times. This chain's CDR3 is CASTSGGYNSPLHF. The CDR3 DNA follows: TGTGCCAGCACCTCGGGCGGCTATAATTCACCCCTCCACTTT. The genes are TRBV27 and TRBJ1-6, with D unclear. Germline V CDR1 and CDR2: MNHEY, SMNVEV (reference sequence). CDR3 size: 14 residues. The V and J ends lost 7 bases and 3 bases respectively, with 10 bases between them.

The CDR3 spells CASRKGGSPLHF. In DNA form, the CDR3 reads TGTGCCAGCAGGAAAGGGGGGTCACCCCTCCACTTT. The chain is built from TRBV13 and TRBJ1-6, with a weak D call TRBD1 (6 bases). The germline V and J ends were trimmed by 6 bases and 10 bases, with 10 bases remaining between them. Germline V CDR1 and CDR2: PRHDT, FYEKMQ (reference sequence). This CDR3 has 12 amino acids.